This is a list of T cell receptor beta chains from one sample in a study of CD8 T cells in Susac syndrome. TCRdb passed the immunoSEQ multiplex PCR reads through MiXCR, listing each CDR3 protein once. The data contain about 130,000 distinct CDR3 sequences, 90% to 95% of them singletons. Sequencing was carried out using CD8+ T cells from PBMCs. The receptors here all came from a human donor with Susac syndrome. The CDR3 runs from the conserved cysteine through the conserved F or W. A D gene is named only where the DNA matches it firmly. Size values are once, few and many counts, or a class for expanded clones, and some rows have none.

>TRBD1|TRBJ2-5|NA|TRBV6-5
TGTGCCAGCAGCCTCCTGGACAGGGACGAGACCCAGTACTTC
CASSLLDRDETQYF
>TRBD2|TRBJ2-1|once|TRBV20-1
TGCAGTGCTAGTTCCGGGACTAACTACAATGAGCAGTTCTTC
CSASSGTNYNEQFF
>TRBD2|TRBJ2-1|NA|TRBV29-1
TGCAGCGTTGGGACTAGCGGGGGAGAGCAGTTCTTC
CSVGTSGGEQFF
>NA|TRBJ1-1|once|TRBV29-1
TGCAGCGTTGGGGGCACTGAAGCTTTCTTT
CSVGGTEAFF
>TRBD2|TRBJ2-1|NA|TRBV13
TGTGCCAGCAGCTCTCAAGGACTAGCGGGATCCTACAATGAGCAGTTCTTC
CASSSQGLAGSYNEQFF
>NA|TRBJ2-2|NA|TRBV6-4
TGTGCCAGCAGTGACTCCCGGGGGCGCGACACCGGGGAGCTGTTTTTT
CASSDSRGRDTGELFF
>NA|TRBJ2-5|NA|TRBV28
TGTGCCAGCAGTGTTTTAACCGAGACCCAGTACTTC
CASSVLTETQYF
>NA|TRBJ2-1|NA|TRBV24-1
TGTGCCACCAGTGATTCGTCCCAAAATGAGCAGTTCTTC
CATSDSSQNEQFF
>NA|TRBJ2-3|NA|TRBV7-3
TGTGCCAGCAGCGACGGCCCAGCAAGGGCCACAGATACGCAGTATTTT
CASSDGPARATDTQYF
>NA|TRBJ2-6|once|TRBV9
TGTGCCAGTTCAGGCGGGGACAACGTCCTGACTTTC
CASSGGDNVLTF
>TRBD2|TRBJ2-1|NA|TRBV27
TGTGCCAGCAGTTTAGTAGCGGGAGACCTATTCAATGAGCAGTTCTTC
CASSLVAGDLFNEQFF
>NA|TRBJ1-3|once|TRBV18
TGTGCCAGCTCACCACCGGCAGACGGAAACACCATATATTTT
CASSPPADGNTIYF
>NA|TRBJ2-3|NA|TRBV27
TGTGCCAGCAGTTTAACCTATCCAGCAGATACGCAGTATTTT
CASSLTYPADTQYF
>TRBD1|TRBJ2-1|NA|TRBV6-4
TGTGCCAGCAGTGACCAGGGGGCTTCCTACAATGAGCAGTTCTTC
CASSDQGASYNEQFF
>NA|TRBJ2-4|NA|TRBV20-1
TGCAGTGCCCAGGGGAGCGCCGTAGCCAAAAACATTCAGTACTTC
CSAQGSAVAKNIQYF
>NA|TRBJ2-2|NA|TRBV7-2
TGTGCCAGCAGCGTCACTACCGGGGAGCTGTTTTTT
CASSVTTGELFF
>NA|TRBJ2-3|NA|TRBV3-1
TGTGCCAGCAGCCAAGATGACCCCACAGATACGCAGTATTTT
CASSQDDPTDTQYF
>NA|TRBJ2-2|NA|TRBV30
TGTGCCTGGAGTGTACATAGGCACGGGGAGCTGTTTTTT
CAWSVHRHGELFF